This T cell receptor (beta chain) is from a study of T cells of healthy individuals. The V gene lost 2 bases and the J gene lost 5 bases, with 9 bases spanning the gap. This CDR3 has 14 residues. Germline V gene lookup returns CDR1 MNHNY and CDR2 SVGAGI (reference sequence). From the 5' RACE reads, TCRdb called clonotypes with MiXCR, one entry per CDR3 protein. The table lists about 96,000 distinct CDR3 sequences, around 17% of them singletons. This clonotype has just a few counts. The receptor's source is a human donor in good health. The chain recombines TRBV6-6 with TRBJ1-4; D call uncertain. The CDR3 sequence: CASSYAGSNEKLFF. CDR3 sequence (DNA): TGTGCCAGCAGTTACGCCGGCAGCAATGAAAAACTGTTTTTT.